Described below is a single T cell receptor (beta chain) sequence and its context. Profiling that covered TCR beta VDJ and CDR3 relied on genomic DNA as its template. TCRdb fed the reads into MiXCR, producing one record per CDR3 protein. The repertoire consists of 150,000 to 200,000 distinct CDR3 sequences, with roughly 43% occurring once and the leading ten covering more than 1%. This sample is part of a study of CD8+CD57+ T cells in acquired aplastic anemia. V lost 3 bases to trimming and J lost 0 bases, with 14 bases between them. This CDR3 spans 16 amino acids. Germline values: CDR1 LNHDA, CDR2 SQIVND (reference sequence). It was patients with CD8+CD57+ cell expansion by flow cytometry who were chosen for sequencing.

V usage is TRBV19 and J usage is TRBJ1-2; maybe TRBD1 (6 bases). This receptor was obtained from a human donor with aplastic anemia. Sequencing input: sorted CD4+, CD8+, or CD8+CD57+ T cells (not recorded which) from PBMCs. DNA of the CDR3: TGTGCCAGTAGTATTAAGCGCGGGACACCTAACTATGGCTACACCTTC. Translating gives CASSIKRGTPNYGYTF.